Listed below are T cell receptor beta chains from one sample, sequenced in a study of blood T cell repertoires in COVID-19. Sequenced by immunoSEQ multiplex PCR; TCRdb stores in-frame clones only, minus some. This sample yields more than 250,000 clones, of which roughly 87% are seen a single time; 1% belongs to the top ten. Sequencing was performed on peripheral blood. These receptors all come from a man aged 50-59 years with active or convalescent COVID-19. Each CDR3 is given with its conserved first and last residue. The D gene is left open where the match is weak. Clone sizes are given selectively: once, few, many, or a class where the clone is expanded.

CDR3aa	CDR3nt	j_gene	v_gene	d_gene	abundance
CASSVGQGDNSPLHF	TGTGCCAGCAGCGTAGGACAGGGGGATAATTCACCCCTCCACTTT	TRBJ1-6	TRBV7-9	TRBD1	.
CASSLGLHNEQFF	TGCGCCAGCAGCTTGGGACTCCACAATGAGCAGTTCTTC	TRBJ2-1	TRBV5-1	.	.
CASSLILTDTQYF	TGCGCCAGCAGCTTGATCTTGACAGATACGCAGTATTTT	TRBJ2-3	TRBV5-1	.	.
CASSLLPYSPLHF	TGTGCCAGCAGCTTGCTCCCTTATTCACCCCTCCACTTT	TRBJ1-6	TRBV5-6	.	.
CASRPLADASTDTQYF	TGTGCCAGCAGGCCGCTAGCGGATGCTAGCACAGATACGCAGTATTTT	TRBJ2-3	TRBV27	TRBD2	.
CAWSLRDRDGYTF	TGTGCCTGGAGTCTCCGGGACAGGGACGGCTACACCTTC	TRBJ1-2	TRBV30	TRBD1	.
CASSWDSSVDTQYF	TGTGCCAGCAGCTGGGACTCATCAGTGGATACGCAGTATTTT	TRBJ2-3	TRBV7-2	.	once
CASSRFGLAAEETQYF	TGTGCCAGCAGCAGATTCGGACTAGCAGCCGAAGAGACCCAGTACTTC	TRBJ2-5	TRBV27	TRBD2	few
CASRGRDNEQFF	TGTGCCAGCAGAGGGCGGGACAATGAGCAGTTCTTC	TRBJ2-1	TRBV7-9	.	.
CASSSRQDNSPLHF	TGTGCCAGCAGCTCGCGTCAGGATAATTCACCCCTCCACTTT	TRBJ1-6	TRBV2	.	.
CASSLGVANEKLFF	TGTGCCAGCAGCTTAGGAGTAGCTAATGAAAAACTGTTTTTT	TRBJ1-4	TRBV7-2	.	.
CASSPPGTGKNIQYF	TGTGCCAGCAGTCCGCCAGGGACAGGCAAAAACATTCAGTACTTC	TRBJ2-4	TRBV25-1	TRBD1	once
CASQKGGNTDTQYF	TGTGCCAGCCAGAAGGGAGGGAACACAGATACGCAGTATTTT	TRBJ2-3	TRBV28	TRBD2	.
CASSQTGATNEKLFF	TGTGCCAGCAGCCAAACAGGGGCAACTAATGAAAAACTGTTTTTT	TRBJ1-4	TRBV5-8	TRBD1	.
CASSPLPRTGATAQHF	TGTGCCAGCAGTCCTCTTCCCCGGACAGGGGCCACAGCCCAGCATTTT	TRBJ1-5	TRBV27	TRBD1	.
CASSQSLWQAGRTEAFF	TGTGCCAGCAGCCAATCTCTGTGGCAGGCCGGGAGAACTGAAGCTTTCTTT	TRBJ1-1	TRBV3-1/TRBV3-2	.	.